The clone carrying this TCR beta chain was seen a handful of times. Each donor was a healthy Caucasian individual from Russia, aged roughly 6 to 100. The germline CDR1 and CDR2 sequences are DFQATT and SNEGSKA (reference sequence). CDR3 length: 14 residues. The V gene lost 6 bases and the J gene lost 1 base, with 16 bases spanning the gap. Sample-barcoded 5' priming and a J-beta primer mix drove a second PCR of 7 to 11 cycles. Each single sample gave us at least 2.5 million CDR3-containing paired-end reads. Via MiXCR, TCRdb re-called the 5' RACE reads, giving one row per CDR3 protein. The sample records more than 1 million distinct CDR3 sequences, over 35% being singletons. This specimen comes from a study of blood T cells in healthy people across ages.

The clonotype was recovered from a woman aged 60-75 years in good health. The chain links TRBV20-1 to TRBJ2-7; tentatively, D is TRBD1 (6 bases). The sequencing sample was made of blood. The CDR3 coding sequence is TGCAGTGCCACAGACAGGTACAAATCCTACGAGCAGTACTTC. This sequence encodes CSATDRYKSYEQYF.